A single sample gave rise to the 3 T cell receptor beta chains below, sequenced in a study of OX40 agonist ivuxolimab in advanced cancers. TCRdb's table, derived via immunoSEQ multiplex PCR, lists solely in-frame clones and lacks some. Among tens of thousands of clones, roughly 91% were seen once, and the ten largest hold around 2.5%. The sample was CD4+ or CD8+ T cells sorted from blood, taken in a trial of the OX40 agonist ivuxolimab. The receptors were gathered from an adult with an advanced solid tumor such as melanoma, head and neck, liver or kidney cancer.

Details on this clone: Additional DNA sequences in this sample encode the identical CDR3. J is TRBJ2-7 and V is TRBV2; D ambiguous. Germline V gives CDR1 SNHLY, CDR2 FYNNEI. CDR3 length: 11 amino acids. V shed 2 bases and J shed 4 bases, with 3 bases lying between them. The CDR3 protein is CASSEPYEQYF. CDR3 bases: TGTGCCAGCAGTGAACCATACGAGCAGTACTTC. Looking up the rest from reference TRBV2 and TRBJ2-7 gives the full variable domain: EPEVTQTPSHQVTQMGQEVILRCVPISNHLYFYWYRQILGQKVEFLVSFYNNEISEKSEIFDDQFSVERPDGSNFTLKIRSTKLEDSAMYFCASSEPYEQYFGPGTRLTVT.

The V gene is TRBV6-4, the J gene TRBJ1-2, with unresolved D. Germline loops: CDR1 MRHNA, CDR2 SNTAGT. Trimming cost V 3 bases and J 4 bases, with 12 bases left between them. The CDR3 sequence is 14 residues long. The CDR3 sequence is CASSETTVSYGYTF. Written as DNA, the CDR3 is TGTGCCAGCAGTGAGACGACTGTTAGCTATGGCTACACCTTC.

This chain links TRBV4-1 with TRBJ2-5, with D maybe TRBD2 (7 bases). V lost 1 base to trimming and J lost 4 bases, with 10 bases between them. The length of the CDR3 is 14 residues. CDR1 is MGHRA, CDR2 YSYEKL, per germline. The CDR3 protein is CASSQGGGRETQYF. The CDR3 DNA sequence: TGCGCCAGCAGCCAAGGGGGGGGGCGAGAGACCCAGTACTTC.